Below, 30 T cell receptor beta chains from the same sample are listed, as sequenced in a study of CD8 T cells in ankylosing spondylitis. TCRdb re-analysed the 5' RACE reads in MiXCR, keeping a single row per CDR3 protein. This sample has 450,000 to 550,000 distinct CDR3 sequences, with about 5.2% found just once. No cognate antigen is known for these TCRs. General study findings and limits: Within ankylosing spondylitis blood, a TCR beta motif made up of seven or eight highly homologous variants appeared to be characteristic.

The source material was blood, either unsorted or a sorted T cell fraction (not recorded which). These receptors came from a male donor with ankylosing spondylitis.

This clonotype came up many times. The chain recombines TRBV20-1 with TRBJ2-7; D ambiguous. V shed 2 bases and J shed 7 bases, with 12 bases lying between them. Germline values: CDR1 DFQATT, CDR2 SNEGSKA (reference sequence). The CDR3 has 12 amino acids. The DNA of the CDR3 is TGCAGTGCTAGAAGAGAACCGTTTGAGCAGTACTTC. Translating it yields CSARREPFEQYF.

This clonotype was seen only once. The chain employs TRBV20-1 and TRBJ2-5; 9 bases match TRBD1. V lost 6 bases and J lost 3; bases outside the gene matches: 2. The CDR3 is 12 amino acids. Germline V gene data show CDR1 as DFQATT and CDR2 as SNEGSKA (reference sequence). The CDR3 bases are TGCAGTGCGGGGGACAGGGAAGAGACCCAGTACTTC. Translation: CSAGDREETQYF.

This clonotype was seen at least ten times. CDR3 loop: CASSSPPRQGENTEAFF. CDR3 nucleotide sequence: TGTGCCAGCAGCTCGCCACCAAGACAGGGCGAGAACACTGAAGCTTTCTTT. The chain joins TRBV7-3 to TRBJ1-1; TRBD1 agrees at 7 bases. Per the germline V gene, CDR1 is SGHTA and CDR2 is FQGTGA. Losses at the gene ends were 4 bases for V and 1 base for J; bases not matched to a gene: 12. This CDR3 has 17 amino acids.

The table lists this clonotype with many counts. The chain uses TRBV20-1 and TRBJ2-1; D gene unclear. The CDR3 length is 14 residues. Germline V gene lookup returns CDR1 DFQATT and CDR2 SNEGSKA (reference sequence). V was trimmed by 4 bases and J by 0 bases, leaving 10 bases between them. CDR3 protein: CSAKRPRSYNEQFF. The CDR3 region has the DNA TGCAGTGCTAAAAGACCCCGCTCCTACAATGAGCAGTTCTTC.

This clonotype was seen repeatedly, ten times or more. CDR3 protein: CASSPRTAAYEQYF. Here the CDR3 DNA reads TGTGCCAGCAGCCCCAGGACGGCCGCCTACGAGCAGTACTTC. The V call is TRBV7-2, the J call TRBJ2-7; no clear D. This CDR3 contains 14 residues. V shed 5 bases and J shed 2 bases, with 13 bases lying between them. Germline V gene lookup returns CDR1 SGHTA and CDR2 FQGNSA.

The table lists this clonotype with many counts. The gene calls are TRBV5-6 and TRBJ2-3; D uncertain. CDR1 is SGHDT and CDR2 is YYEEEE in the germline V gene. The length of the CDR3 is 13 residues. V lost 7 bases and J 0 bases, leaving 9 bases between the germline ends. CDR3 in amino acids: CASLRTSTDTQYF. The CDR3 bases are TGTGCCAGCCTTAGGACCAGCACAGATACGCAGTATTTT.

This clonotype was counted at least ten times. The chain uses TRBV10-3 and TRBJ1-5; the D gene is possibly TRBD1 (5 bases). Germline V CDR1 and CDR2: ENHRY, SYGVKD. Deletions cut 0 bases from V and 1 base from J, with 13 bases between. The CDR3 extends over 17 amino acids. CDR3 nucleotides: TGTGCCATCAGTGAGTCCGGGTTCCGGGGGAGCAATCAGCCCCAGCATTTT. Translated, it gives CAISESGFRGSNQPQHF.

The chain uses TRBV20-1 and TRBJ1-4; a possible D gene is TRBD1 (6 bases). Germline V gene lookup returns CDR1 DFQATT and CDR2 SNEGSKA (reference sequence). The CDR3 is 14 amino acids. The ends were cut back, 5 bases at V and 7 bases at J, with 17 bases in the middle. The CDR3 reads CSAANRGAGEKLFF. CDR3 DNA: TGCAGTGCTGCCAACCGGGGGGCTGGTGAAAAACTGTTTTTT.

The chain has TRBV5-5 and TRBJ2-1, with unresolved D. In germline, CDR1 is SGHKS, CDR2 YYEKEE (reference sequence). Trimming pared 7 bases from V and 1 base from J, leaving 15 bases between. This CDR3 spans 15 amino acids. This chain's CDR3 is CASVALGPSYNEQFF. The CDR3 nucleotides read TGTGCCAGCGTCGCCTTGGGCCCTTCCTACAATGAGCAGTTCTTC.

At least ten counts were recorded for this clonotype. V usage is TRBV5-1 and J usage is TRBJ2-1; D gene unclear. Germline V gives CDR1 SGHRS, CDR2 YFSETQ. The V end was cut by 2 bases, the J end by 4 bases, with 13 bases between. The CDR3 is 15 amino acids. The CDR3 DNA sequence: TGCGCCAGCAGCTTACCTTTGGGCCATTACAATGAGCAGTTCTTC. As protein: CASSLPLGHYNEQFF.

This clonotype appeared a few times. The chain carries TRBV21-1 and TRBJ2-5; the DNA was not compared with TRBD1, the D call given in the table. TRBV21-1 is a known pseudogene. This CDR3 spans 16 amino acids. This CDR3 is CASSLRTGGRRETQYF. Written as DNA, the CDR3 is TGTGCCAGCAGCCTAAGGACAGGGGGCAGGAGAGAGACCCAGTACTTC.

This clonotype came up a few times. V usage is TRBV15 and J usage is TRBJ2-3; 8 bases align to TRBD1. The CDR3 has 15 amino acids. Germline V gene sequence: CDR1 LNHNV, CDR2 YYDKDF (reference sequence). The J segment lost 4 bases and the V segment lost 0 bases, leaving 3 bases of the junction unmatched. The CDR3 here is CATSRDGRGPDTQYF. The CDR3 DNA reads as TGTGCCACCAGCAGAGACGGCAGGGGGCCAGATACGCAGTATTTT.

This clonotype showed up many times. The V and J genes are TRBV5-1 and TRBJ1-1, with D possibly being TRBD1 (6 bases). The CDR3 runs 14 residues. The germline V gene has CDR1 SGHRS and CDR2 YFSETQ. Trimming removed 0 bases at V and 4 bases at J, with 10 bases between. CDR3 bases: TGCGCCAGCAGCTTGGAGAGCAGGGGCACTGAAGCTTTCTTT. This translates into CASSLESRGTEAFF.

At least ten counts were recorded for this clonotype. The CDR3 nucleotides are TGCAGTGCTAGAGAGGGACAGGGCTACTGGCAGCCCCAGCATTTT. It specifies CSAREGQGYWQPQHF. This chain connects TRBV20-1 to TRBJ1-5; TRBD1 agrees at 9 bases. Germline V lookup: CDR1 DFQATT, CDR2 SNEGSKA (reference sequence). Germline trimming cut 0 bases from V and 7 bases from J; bases unmatched to any gene: 7. The CDR3 is made up of 15 amino acids.

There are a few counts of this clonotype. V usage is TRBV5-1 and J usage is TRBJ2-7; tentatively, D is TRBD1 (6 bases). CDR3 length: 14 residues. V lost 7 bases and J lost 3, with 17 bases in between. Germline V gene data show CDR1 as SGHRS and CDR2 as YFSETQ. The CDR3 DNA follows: TGCGCCAGCCGACCTCTACAGGGAAACTACGAGCAGTACTTC. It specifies CASRPLQGNYEQYF.

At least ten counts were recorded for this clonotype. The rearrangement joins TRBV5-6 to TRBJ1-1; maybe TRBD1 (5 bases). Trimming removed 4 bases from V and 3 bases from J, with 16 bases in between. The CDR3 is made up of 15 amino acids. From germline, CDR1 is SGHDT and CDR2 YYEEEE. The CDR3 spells CASSVGTSDHTEAFF. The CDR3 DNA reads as TGTGCCAGCAGCGTCGGGACCTCAGACCACACTGAAGCTTTCTTT.

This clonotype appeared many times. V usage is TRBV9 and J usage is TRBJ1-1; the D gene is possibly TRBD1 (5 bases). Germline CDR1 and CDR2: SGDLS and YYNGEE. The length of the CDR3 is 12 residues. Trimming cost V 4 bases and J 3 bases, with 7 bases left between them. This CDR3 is CASSPGHTEAFF. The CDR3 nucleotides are TGTGCCAGCAGCCCAGGGCACACTGAAGCTTTCTTT.

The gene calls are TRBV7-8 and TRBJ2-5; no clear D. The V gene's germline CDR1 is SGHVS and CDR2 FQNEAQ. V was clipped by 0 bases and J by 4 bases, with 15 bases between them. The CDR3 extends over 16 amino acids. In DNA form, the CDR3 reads TGTGCCAGCAGCTTAGCGTTGCAGGCGAGTGGAGAGACCCAGTACTTC. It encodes CASSLALQASGETQYF.

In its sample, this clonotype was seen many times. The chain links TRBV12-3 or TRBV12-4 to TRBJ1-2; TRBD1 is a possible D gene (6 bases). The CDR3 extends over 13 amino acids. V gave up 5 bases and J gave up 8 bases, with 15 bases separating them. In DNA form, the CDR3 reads TGTGCCAGCAGTCCGAGCAGGGGAAACGGCTACACCTTC. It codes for CASSPSRGNGYTF.

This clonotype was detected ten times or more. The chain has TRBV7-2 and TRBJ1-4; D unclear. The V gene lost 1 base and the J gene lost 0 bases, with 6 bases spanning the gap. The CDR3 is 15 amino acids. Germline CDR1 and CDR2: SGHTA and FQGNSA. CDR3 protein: CASSLEAATNEKLFF. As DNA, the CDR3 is TGTGCCAGCAGCTTAGAGGCAGCAACTAATGAAAAACTGTTTTTT.

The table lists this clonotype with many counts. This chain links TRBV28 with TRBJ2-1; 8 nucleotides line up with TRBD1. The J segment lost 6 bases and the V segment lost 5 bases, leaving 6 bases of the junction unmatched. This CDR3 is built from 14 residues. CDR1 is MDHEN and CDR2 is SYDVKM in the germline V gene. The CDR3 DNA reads TGTGCCAGCAGTCCGGGGACAGGAAGCAATGAGCAGTTCTTC. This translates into CASSPGTGSNEQFF.

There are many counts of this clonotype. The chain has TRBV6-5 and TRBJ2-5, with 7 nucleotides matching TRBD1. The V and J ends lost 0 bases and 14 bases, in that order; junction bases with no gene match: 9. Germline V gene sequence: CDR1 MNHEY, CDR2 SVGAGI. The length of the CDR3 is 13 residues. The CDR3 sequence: CASSYSADRAAYF. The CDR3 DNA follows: TGTGCCAGCAGTTACTCAGCAGACAGGGCGGCATACTTC.

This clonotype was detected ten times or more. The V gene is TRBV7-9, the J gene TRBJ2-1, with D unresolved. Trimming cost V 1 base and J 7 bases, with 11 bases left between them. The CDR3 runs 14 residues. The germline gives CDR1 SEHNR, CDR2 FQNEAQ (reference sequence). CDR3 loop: CASSLGGLRNEQFF. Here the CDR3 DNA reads TGTGCCAGCAGCTTAGGTGGTCTTCGGAATGAGCAGTTCTTC.

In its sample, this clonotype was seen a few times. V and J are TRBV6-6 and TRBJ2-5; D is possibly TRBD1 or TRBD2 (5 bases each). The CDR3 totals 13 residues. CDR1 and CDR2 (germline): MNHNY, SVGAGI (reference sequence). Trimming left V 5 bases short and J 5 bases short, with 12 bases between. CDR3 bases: TGTGCCAGCAGTCGGGGCCAAGAGGAGACCCAGTACTTC. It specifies CASSRGQEETQYF.

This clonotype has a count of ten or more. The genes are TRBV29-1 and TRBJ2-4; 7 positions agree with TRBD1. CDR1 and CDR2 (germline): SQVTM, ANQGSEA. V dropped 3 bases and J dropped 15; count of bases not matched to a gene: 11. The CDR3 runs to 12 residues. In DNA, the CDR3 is TGCAGCGTTGATAAAGGGGGCCTTCTGAGGTACTTC. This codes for CSVDKGGLLRYF. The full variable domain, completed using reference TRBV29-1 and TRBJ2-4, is SAVISQKPSRDICQRGTSLTIQCQVDSQVTMMFWYRQQPGQSLTLIATANQGSEATYESGFVIDKFPISRPNLTFSTLTVSNMSPEDSSIYLCSVDKGGLLRYFGAGTRLSVL.

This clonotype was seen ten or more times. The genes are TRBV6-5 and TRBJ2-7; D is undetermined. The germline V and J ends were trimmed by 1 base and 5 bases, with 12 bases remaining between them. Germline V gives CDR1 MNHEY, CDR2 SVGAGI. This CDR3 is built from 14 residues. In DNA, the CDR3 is TGTGCCAGCAGTTACTTTGCCGGTCAGCACGAGCAGTACTTC. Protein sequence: CASSYFAGQHEQYF.

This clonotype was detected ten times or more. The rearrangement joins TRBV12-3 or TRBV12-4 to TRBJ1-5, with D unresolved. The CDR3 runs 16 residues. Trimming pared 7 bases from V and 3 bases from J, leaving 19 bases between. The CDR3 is CASTLRAGQINQPQHF. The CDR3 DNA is TGTGCCAGCACTCTCCGAGCAGGTCAAATCAATCAGCCCCAGCATTTT.

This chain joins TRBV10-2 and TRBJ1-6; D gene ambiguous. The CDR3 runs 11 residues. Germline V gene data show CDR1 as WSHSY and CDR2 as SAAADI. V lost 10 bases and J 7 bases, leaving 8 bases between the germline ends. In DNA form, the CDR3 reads TGCGCCACTGGACCCAATTCACCCCTCCACTTT. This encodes CATGPNSPLHF.

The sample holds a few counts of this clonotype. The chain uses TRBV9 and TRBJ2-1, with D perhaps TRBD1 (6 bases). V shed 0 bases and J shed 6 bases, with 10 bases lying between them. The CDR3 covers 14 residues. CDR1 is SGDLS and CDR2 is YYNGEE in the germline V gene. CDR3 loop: CASSVEQGFNEQFF. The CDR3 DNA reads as TGTGCCAGCAGCGTAGAGCAGGGGTTCAATGAGCAGTTCTTC.

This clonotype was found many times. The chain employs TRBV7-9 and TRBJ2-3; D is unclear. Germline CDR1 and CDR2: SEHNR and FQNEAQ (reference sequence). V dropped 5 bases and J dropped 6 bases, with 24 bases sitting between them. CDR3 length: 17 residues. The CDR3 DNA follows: TGTGCCAGCAGCCCCGGAGTCCTCTTTCCCCGAAAGGATACGCAGTATTTT. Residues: CASSPGVLFPRKDTQYF.